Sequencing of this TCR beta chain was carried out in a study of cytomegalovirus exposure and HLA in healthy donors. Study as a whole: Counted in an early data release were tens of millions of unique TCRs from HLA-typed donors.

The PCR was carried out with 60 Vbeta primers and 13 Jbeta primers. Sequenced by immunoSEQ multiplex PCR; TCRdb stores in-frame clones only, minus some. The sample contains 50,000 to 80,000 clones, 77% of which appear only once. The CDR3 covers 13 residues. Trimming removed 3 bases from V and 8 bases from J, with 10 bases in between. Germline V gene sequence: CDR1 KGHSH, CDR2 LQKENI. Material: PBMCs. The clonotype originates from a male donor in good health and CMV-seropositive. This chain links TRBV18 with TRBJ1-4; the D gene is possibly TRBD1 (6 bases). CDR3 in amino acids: CASSPTGNEKLFF. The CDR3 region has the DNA TGTGCCAGCTCACCCACAGGGAACGAAAAACTGTTTTTT.